Listed here are 32 T cell receptor beta chains from one sample, sequenced in a study of T cells expressing NK-cell markers. TCRdb re-called the 5' RACE reads; every CDR3 protein appears as one record, without DNA. The listing records a few hundred thousand distinct CDR3 sequences. Sample: blood T cells: a sorted CD56 or NKG2C T cell subset, CD4+ or CD8+ T cells, or bulk PBMC T cells (not recorded which). Every receptor here comes from a man aged 18-70 years in good health.

The chain has TRBV10-3 and TRBJ2-2; the TCRdb call, TRBD1, lacks DNA for checking. The germline CDR1 and CDR2 sequences are ENHRY and SYGVKD. The CDR3 sequence is 13 residues long. The CDR3 loop reads CATLTQGGGELFF.

The chain has TRBV28 and TRBJ1-5; TCRdb selects TRBD1, and the lack of DNA leaves this call unchecked. Germline V gene sequence: CDR1 MDHEN, CDR2 SYDVKM. The CDR3 runs 18 residues. The CDR3 sequence is CASSTIRTGSASNQPQHF. The variable domain in full, with the rest retrieved from reference TRBV28 and TRBJ1-5, is DVKVTQSSRYLVKRTGEKVFLECVQDMDHENMFWYRQDPGLGLRLIYFSYDVKMKEKGDIPEGYSVSREKKERFSLILESASTNQTSMYLCASSTIRTGSASNQPQHFGDGTRLSIL.

CDR3 protein: CASSDNQPQHF. The chain combines TRBV6-2 or TRBV6-3 with TRBJ1-5. The CDR3 contains 11 residues. CDR1 is MNHEY, CDR2 SVGEGT, per germline.

The V and J genes are TRBV29-1 and TRBJ2-6. The germline V gene has CDR1 SQVTM and CDR2 ANQGSEA. The CDR3 covers 16 residues. CDR3 region: CSVENSALAGANVLTF.

V and J are TRBV30 and TRBJ2-1; TCRdb indicates TRBD1, and absent DNA this call remains unverified. Germline assignment: CDR1 GTSNPN and CDR2 SVGIG (reference sequence). The CDR3 has 13 residues. This CDR3 is CAWRRGGLNEQFF.

The J gene is TRBJ2-2, the V gene TRBV7-9; no DNA is available, so the TRBD2 call from TCRdb remains unchecked. CDR3 length: 15 amino acids. Germline CDR1 is SEHNR and CDR2 is FQNEAQ (reference sequence). The CDR3 here is CASSLSSGGSGELFF.

This CDR3 reads CSAIRDGRGQPQHF. The rearrangement uses TRBV20-1 and TRBJ1-5. The CDR3 extends over 14 amino acids. Germline V gives CDR1 DFQATT, CDR2 SNEGSKA (reference sequence).

This chain joins TRBV7-8 and TRBJ2-5; the TRBD1 assignment by TCRdb is unverifiable without DNA. This CDR3 has 17 residues. Germline loops: CDR1 SGHVS, CDR2 FQNEAQ. CDR3 loop: CASSLGTGVIPGETQYF.

The chain joins TRBV7-2 to TRBJ2-4; TCRdb lists TRBD2, though no DNA is available to test this call. CDR1 SGHTA and CDR2 FQGNSA come from the germline V gene. This CDR3 comprises 15 residues. Here the CDR3 reads CASTMTSGRINIQYF.

CDR3 protein: CASSFLRDRVDQPQHF. The chain has TRBV12-3 or TRBV12-4 and TRBJ1-5; the D gene TCRdb calls, TRBD1, cannot be checked with no DNA. This CDR3 spans 16 amino acids.

The gene calls are TRBV12-3 or TRBV12-4 and TRBJ1-2; without DNA, the TCRdb call of TRBD1 cannot be checked. CDR3 size: 14 residues. CDR3 in amino acids: CASSPRQGASGYTF.

The rearrangement links TRBV6-4 to TRBJ2-1; the D gene TCRdb calls, TRBD1, cannot be checked with no DNA. The CDR3 sequence is 13 residues long. Germline V CDR1 and CDR2: MRHNA, SNTAGT. CDR3 region: CASSASNRGRQFF.

This chain uses TRBV19 with TRBJ1-4. This CDR3 has 15 amino acids. Germline CDR1 LNHDA, CDR2 SQIVND (reference sequence). This CDR3 reads CASSFAVRGNEKLFF. The variable domain in full, with the rest retrieved from reference TRBV19 and TRBJ1-4, is DGGITQSPKYLFRKEGQNVTLSCEQNLNHDAMYWYRQDPGQGLRLIYYSQIVNDFQKGDIAEGYSVSREKKESFPLTVTSAQKNPTAFYLCASSFAVRGNEKLFFGSGTQLSVL.

V usage is TRBV7-3 and J usage is TRBJ2-7; TCRdb names TRBD1, which stays unverified in the absence of DNA. CDR1 is SGHTA, CDR2 FQGTGA, per germline. The CDR3 is 15 residues long. CDR3 protein: CASSLGPLGAYEQYF.

V usage is TRBV9 and J usage is TRBJ2-1; TCRdb's D gene call, TRBD1, goes unchecked for lack of DNA. The CDR3 extends over 14 amino acids. In germline, CDR1 is SGDLS, CDR2 YYNGEE. The CDR3 loop is CASSPRPTYNEQFF.

J is TRBJ2-1 and V is TRBV24-1. Germline V gene data show CDR1 as KGHDR and CDR2 as SFDVKD. There are 14 residues in the CDR3. CDR3 protein: CATSVSTGSHEQFF.

V usage is TRBV19 and J usage is TRBJ2-5; TCRdb's D gene call, TRBD1, goes unchecked for lack of DNA. The germline V gene encodes CDR1 LNHDA and CDR2 SQIVND (reference sequence). CDR3 length equals 16 residues. CDR3 sequence: CASSPLTGTLQETQYF.

The genes are TRBV20-1 and TRBJ1-2; TCRdb indicates TRBD1, and absent DNA this call remains unverified. Germline V gene data show CDR1 as DFQATT and CDR2 as SNEGSKA (reference sequence). The CDR3 is 13 residues long. This chain's CDR3 is CSALAGDYYGYTF.

The V and J genes are TRBV20-1 and TRBJ2-3; TCRdb's D call, TRBD2, is unchecked because there is no DNA. In germline, CDR1 is DFQATT, CDR2 SNEGSKA (reference sequence). The CDR3 has 18 residues. The chain's CDR3 is CSARVHFVSGGPTDTQYF.

The chain carries TRBV7-2 and TRBJ2-2. This CDR3 is built from 16 residues. Germline CDR1 is SGHTA and CDR2 is FQGNSA. The CDR3 sequence is CASNRMLTAFAGELFF.

V and J are TRBV2 and TRBJ2-1; without DNA, the TCRdb call of TRBD2 cannot be checked. This CDR3 has 13 residues. Germline V lookup: CDR1 SNHLY, CDR2 FYNNEI. Here the CDR3 reads CASRLAGLREQFF.

The chain joins TRBV12-3 or TRBV12-4 to TRBJ1-1. This CDR3 spans 11 amino acids. The CDR3 protein is CASSLVGEAFF.

This chain joins TRBV18 and TRBJ1-2; there is no DNA to check the TCRdb D call of TRBD1. The CDR3 consists of 17 residues. CDR1 KGHSH and CDR2 LQKENI come from the germline V gene. CDR3 amino acids: CASSPMSGTGGNYGYTF.

V and J are TRBV20-1 and TRBJ2-1; TCRdb gives TRBD2 as the D gene, but with no DNA this cannot be confirmed. The germline V gene encodes CDR1 DFQATT and CDR2 SNEGSKA (reference sequence). The CDR3 spans 14 residues. The CDR3 region is CSAFTSGGPGEQFF.

The chain uses TRBV20-1 and TRBJ2-5; TCRdb picks TRBD2, but there is no DNA to check that call. The CDR3 is made up of 17 amino acids. Germline V gene sequence: CDR1 DFQATT, CDR2 SNEGSKA (reference sequence). The chain's CDR3 is CSARDQGTSRDGETQYF.

The chain links TRBV28 to TRBJ2-3; the D gene TCRdb calls, TRBD1, cannot be checked with no DNA. This CDR3 contains 15 residues. Per the germline V gene, CDR1 is MDHEN and CDR2 is SYDVKM. The CDR3 here is CASSSWGAATDTQYF.

The V gene is TRBV5-6, the J gene TRBJ2-1; TCRdb reports TRBD2, a call that lacks DNA to check it against. This CDR3 is built from 16 residues. Germline assignment: CDR1 SGHDT and CDR2 YYEEEE. The CDR3 here is CASSFLLAGVDNEQFF.

The chain is built from TRBV11-1 and TRBJ2-5; the D call from TCRdb, TRBD1, cannot be confirmed without DNA. Germline V gene sequence: CDR1 SGHAT, CDR2 FQDESV (reference sequence). This CDR3 spans 14 amino acids. CDR3 protein: CASSRSWTEETQYF.

V is TRBV11-2 and J is TRBJ1-6; lacking DNA, the TRBD1 call made by TCRdb goes unchecked. Germline CDR1 and CDR2: SGHAT and FQNNGV. The CDR3 totals 16 residues. The CDR3 here is CASTATTGSYNSPLHF.

The gene calls are TRBV27 and TRBJ1-5. The CDR3 runs 15 residues. Germline loops: CDR1 MNHEY, CDR2 SMNVEV (reference sequence). CDR3 sequence reads: CASSLRKTPNQPQHF.

V usage is TRBV6-1 and J usage is TRBJ1-3; the D gene TCRdb calls, TRBD1, cannot be checked with no DNA. The CDR3 spans 19 residues. Looked up from germline, CDR1 is MNHNS and CDR2 is SASEGT. The chain's CDR3 is CASSRTGTGLVISGNTIYF.

The chain joins TRBV5-1 to TRBJ2-5; TCRdb reports TRBD1, a call that lacks DNA to check it against. The CDR3 runs 17 residues. CDR1 is SGHRS, CDR2 YFSETQ, per germline. This CDR3 is CASSRVSGQGASETQYF.